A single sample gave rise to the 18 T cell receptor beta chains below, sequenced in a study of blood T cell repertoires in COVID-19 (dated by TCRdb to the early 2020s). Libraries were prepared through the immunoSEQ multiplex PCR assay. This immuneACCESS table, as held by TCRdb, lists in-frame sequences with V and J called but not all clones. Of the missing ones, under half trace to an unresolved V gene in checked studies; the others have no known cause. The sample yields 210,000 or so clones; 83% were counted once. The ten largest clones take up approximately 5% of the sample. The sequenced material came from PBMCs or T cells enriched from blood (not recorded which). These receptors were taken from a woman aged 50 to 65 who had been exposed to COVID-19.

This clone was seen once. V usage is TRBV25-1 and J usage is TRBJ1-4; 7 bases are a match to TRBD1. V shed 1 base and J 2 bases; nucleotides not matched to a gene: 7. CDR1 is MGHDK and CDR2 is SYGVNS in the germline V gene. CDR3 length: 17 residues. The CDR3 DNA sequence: TGTGCCAGCAGTGAATCAGGGGGGATGTCGACTAATGAAAAACTGTTTTTT. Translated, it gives CASSESGGMSTNEKLFF.

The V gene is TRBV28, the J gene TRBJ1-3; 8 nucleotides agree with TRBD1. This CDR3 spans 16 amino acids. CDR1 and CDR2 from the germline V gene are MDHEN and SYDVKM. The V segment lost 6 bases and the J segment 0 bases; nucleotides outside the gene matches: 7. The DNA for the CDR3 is TGTGCCAGCAGCTTAAGACAGGGGTACTCTGGAAACACCATATATTTT. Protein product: CASSLRQGYSGNTIYF.

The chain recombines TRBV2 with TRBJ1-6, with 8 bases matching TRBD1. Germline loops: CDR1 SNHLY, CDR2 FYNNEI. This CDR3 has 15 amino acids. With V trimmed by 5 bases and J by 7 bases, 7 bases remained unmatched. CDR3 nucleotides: TGTGCCAGCAGTCCTCGACAGGGGAAGAATTCACCCCTCCACTTT. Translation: CASSPRQGKNSPLHF.

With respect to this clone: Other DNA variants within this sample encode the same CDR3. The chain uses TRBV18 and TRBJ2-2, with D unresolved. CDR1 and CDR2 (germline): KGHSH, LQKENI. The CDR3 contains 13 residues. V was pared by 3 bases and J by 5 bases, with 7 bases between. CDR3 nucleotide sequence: TGTGCCAGCTCACCGAGAGGAACCGGGGAGCTGTTTTTT. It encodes CASSPRGTGELFF.

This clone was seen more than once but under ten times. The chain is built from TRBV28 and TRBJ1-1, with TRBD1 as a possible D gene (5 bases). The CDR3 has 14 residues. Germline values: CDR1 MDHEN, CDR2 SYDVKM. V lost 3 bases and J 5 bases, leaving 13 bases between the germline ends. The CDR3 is CASSLGPKGTEAFF. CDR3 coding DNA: TGTGCCAGCAGTTTGGGGCCGAAGGGGACTGAAGCTTTCTTT.

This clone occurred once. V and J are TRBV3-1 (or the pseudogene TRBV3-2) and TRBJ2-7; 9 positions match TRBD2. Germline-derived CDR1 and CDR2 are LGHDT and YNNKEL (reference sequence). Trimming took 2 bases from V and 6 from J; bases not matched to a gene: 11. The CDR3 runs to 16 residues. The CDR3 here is CASSQKRAGGPAEQYF. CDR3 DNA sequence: TGTGCCAGCAGCCAAAAAAGGGCGGGGGGGCCCGCCGAGCAGTACTTC.

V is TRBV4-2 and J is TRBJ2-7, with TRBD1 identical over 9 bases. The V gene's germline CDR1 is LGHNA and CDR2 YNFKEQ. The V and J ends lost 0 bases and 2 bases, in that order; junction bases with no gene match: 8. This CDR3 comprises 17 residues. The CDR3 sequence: CASSQDQGQGWPYEQYF. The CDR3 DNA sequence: TGTGCCAGCAGCCAAGATCAGGGACAGGGTTGGCCCTACGAGCAGTACTTC.

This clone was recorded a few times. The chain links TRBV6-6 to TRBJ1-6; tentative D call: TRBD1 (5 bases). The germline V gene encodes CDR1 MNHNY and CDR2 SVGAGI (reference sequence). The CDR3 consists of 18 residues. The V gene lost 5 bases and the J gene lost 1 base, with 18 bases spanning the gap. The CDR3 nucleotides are TGTGCCAGCAGTCGAAATGGACGGGGGAGTTCCTATAATTCACCCCTCCACTTT. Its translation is CASSRNGRGSSYNSPLHF.

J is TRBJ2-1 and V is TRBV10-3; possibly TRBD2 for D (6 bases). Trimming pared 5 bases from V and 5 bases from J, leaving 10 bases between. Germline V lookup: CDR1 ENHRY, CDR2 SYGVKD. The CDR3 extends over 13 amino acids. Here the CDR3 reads CAISTGLNNEQFF. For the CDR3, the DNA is TGTGCCATCAGTACGGGACTTAACAATGAGCAGTTCTTC.

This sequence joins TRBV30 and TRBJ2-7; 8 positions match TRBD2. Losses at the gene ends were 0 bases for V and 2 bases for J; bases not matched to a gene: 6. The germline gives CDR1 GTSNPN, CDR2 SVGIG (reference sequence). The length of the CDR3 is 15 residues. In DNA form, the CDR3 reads TGTGCCTGGAGTGTACTGGGTAGCGGGACCTACGAGCAGTACTTC. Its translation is CAWSVLGSGTYEQYF.

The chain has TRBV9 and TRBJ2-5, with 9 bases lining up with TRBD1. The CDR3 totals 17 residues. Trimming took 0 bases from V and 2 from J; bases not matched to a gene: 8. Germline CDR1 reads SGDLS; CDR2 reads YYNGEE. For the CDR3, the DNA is TGTGCCAGCAGCGTAGGGCGTAGGGACAGGGTGCAAGAGACCCAGTACTTC. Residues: CASSVGRRDRVQETQYF.

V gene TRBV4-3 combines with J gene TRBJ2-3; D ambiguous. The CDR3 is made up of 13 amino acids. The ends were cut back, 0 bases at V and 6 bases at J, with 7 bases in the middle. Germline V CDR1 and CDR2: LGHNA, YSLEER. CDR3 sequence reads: CASSQDARDTQYF. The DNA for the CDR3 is TGCGCCAGCAGCCAAGATGCACGGGATACGCAGTATTTT.

The CDR3 nucleotides are TGTGCCAGCAGTTTCTCCCTCTATGGCTACACCTTC. Amino acid sequence: CASSFSLYGYTF. The chain uses TRBV12-3 or TRBV12-4 and TRBJ1-2; D not certain. Trimming cost V 3 bases and J 4 bases, with 6 bases left between them. CDR3 length equals 12 residues.

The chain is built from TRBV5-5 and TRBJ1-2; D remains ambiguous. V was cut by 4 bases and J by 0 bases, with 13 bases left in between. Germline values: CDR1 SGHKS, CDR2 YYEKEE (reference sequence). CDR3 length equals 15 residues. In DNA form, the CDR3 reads TGTGCCAGCAGCCTCGGGGTGACCTCTAACTATGGCTACACCTTC. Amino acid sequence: CASSLGVTSNYGYTF.

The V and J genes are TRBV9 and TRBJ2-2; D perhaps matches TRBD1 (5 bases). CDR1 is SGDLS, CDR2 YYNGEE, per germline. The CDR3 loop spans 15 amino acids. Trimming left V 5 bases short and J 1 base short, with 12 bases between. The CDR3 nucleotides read TGTGCCAGCAGGAAGGGGCGGATGAACACCGGGGAGCTGTTTTTT. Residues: CASRKGRMNTGELFF.

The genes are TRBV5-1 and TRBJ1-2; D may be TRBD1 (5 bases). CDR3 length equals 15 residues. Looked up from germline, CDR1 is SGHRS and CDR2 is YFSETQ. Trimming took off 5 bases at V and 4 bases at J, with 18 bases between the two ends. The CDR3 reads CASRPSGDPSYGYTF. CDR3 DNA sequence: TGCGCCAGCAGGCCGTCGGGGGACCCCTCCTATGGCTACACCTTC.

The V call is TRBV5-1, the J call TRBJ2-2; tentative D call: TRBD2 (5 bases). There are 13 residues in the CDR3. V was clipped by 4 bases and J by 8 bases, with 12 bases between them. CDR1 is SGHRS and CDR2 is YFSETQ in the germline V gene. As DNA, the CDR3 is TGCGCCAGCAGCCGGACCGGGGAAGGGGAGCTGTTTTTT. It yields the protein CASSRTGEGELFF.

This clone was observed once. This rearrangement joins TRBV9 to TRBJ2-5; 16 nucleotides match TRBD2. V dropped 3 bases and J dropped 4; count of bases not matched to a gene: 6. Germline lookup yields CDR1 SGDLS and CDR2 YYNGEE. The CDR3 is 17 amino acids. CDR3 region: CASSEGLAGGPGETQYF. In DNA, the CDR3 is TGTGCCAGCAGCGAGGGACTAGCGGGGGGGCCGGGAGAGACCCAGTACTTC.